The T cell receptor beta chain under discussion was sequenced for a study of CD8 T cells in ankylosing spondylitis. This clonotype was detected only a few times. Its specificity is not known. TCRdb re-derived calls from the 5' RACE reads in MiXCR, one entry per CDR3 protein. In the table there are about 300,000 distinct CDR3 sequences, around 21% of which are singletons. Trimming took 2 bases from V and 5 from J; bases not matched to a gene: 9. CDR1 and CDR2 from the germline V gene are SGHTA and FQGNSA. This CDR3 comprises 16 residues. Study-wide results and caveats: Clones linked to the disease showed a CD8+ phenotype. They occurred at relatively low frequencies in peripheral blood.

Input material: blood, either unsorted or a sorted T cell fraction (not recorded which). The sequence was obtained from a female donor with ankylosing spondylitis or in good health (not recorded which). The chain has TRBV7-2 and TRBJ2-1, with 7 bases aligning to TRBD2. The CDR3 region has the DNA TGTGCCAGCAGCTTACTATCCCTAGCGGCCAACAATGAGCAGTTCTTC. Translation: CASSLLSLAANNEQFF.